A single T cell receptor beta chain is shown here with its context. Its matching antigen is unknown. The source of the sample is a study of long-term antiretroviral therapy in people with HIV. Study information: Some samples came about a decade before the 2015 immediate-ART recommendation, and these were the earliest. The study, taken as a whole, reports: Participants lacked recorded data on ART adherence, viral resistance or therapy changes.

Inclusion required at least two post-ART and at least one pre-ART PBMC samples. CDR3 length equals 15 residues. Germline values: CDR1 LNHDA, CDR2 SQIVND (reference sequence). Version v3.0 of the immunoSEQ assay was performed at survey level. TCRdb's table, derived via immunoSEQ multiplex PCR, lists solely in-frame clones and lacks some. The sample lists roughly 30,000 clones, more than 70% occurring once. The sequence was collected from a man aged 35 to 55 with HIV. The source material was unsorted PBMCs, sampled 4.8 years after starting antiretroviral therapy. V gene TRBV19 combines with J gene TRBJ2-2, with D hard to call. The DNA for the CDR3 is TGTGCTGTATGGCGCTTCGATGGCCACACCGGGGAGCTGTTTTTT. Translating gives CAVWRFDGHTGELFF.